This TCR beta chain was sequenced in a study of metastatic and nonmetastatic thyroid tumors. Findings and limits, study-wide: Significantly greater TCR beta diversity was reportedly found in malignant thyroid tumors than in benign nodules (in blood and tumor).

With MiXCR, TCRdb reprocessed the PCR reads. The table lists roughly 10,000 clones, about 37% of them singletons, with roughly a sixth in the top ten. Concerning this clone: The antigen is undetermined. Other nucleotide sequences in the sample specify the same CDR3.

Every patient was untreated before thyroid surgery. This CDR3 comprises 14 residues. V lost 6 bases and J lost 1; bases outside the gene matches: 2. Looked up from germline, CDR1 is SGHTA and CDR2 is FQGNSA. This clonotype originated in a female donor with papillary thyroid cancer or a benign thyroid nodule (not recorded which). Some clones in this sample may be carry-over from other donors' samples. The specimen was tumor tissue. J is TRBJ2-7 and V is TRBV7-2, with 11 nucleotides matching TRBD2. CDR3 region: CASRPSGGSYEQYF. CDR3 nucleotides: TGTGCCAGCAGACCTAGCGGGGGGTCCTACGAGCAGTACTTC. The whole variable domain, remainder taken from reference TRBV7-2 and TRBJ2-7, is GAGVSQSPSNKVTEKGKDVELRCDPISGHTALYWYRQSLGQGLEFLIYFQGNSAPDKSGLPSDRFSAERTGGSVSTLTIQRTQQEDSAVYLCASRPSGGSYEQYFGPGTRLTVT.